This TCR beta chain was captured in a study of regulatory T cells in long-lasting Graves disease. Study results and caveats: Newly diagnosed patients had higher TCR diversity than persistent Graves' patients did. Patients with persistent disease showed a bias toward TRBV28, TRBJ1-2 and TRBJ2-5. Relative to new patients (roughly 970), persistent patients exhibited greater sharing of public clonotypes (around 3,000).

A remark on this clonotype: Its antigen remains unidentified. A much larger clone is a single base away; this may be a read error.

Germline lookup yields CDR1 SEHNR and CDR2 FQNEAQ (reference sequence). The CDR3 is 14 amino acids. V lost 5 bases and J 5 bases, leaving 15 bases between the germline ends. Stated time point: newly diagnosed GD, antithyroid drugs for less than 3 months. RNA isolated from PBMCs was used to make the TCR library. As collected, the peripheral blood samples measured about 10 milliliters each and went into EDTA tubes. CDR3 regions were amplified by Arm-PCR using iRepertoire HTBI primers to build TCR beta libraries. TCRdb reprocessed the multiplex PCR reads via MiXCR and lists one record per CDR3 protein. This sample yields 200,000 to 250,000 distinct CDR3 sequences, of which approximately 20% are seen a single time; about 20% belongs to the top ten.

This sequence originates from a female donor with Graves disease. Material: peripheral blood mononuclear cells (PBMCs), obtained at new diagnosis, from a patient treated with antithyroid drugs. The genes are TRBV7-9 and TRBJ1-2, with D possibly being TRBD1 (5 bases). The CDR3 is CASSPGERAYGYTF. CDR3 DNA sequence: TGTGCCAGCAGCCCGGGGGAGAGGGCTTATGGCTACACCTTC.